This passage covers 19 T cell receptor beta chains from one sample sequenced in a study of cytotoxic CD8 clonotypes in ibrutinib-treated CLL (dated by TCRdb to the early 2020s). The time point label, as the study defines it: less than 30 months on ibrutinib. Receptors were amplified or captured by the immunoSEQ multiplex PCR assay. The clones in this table, taken by TCRdb from immuneACCESS, are in-frame only. Not every clone is retained; where verified, under half of the shortfall comes from an unresolved V gene, and the cause of the rest is unknown. The sample yields 110,000 to 150,000 clones; about 78% were counted once. About 4.7% of the sample is taken by the ten largest. This material consisted of PBMCs, taken after 24 months of ibrutinib treatment. The receptors stem from a human donor with chronic lymphocytic leukemia.

The chain uses TRBV6-6 and TRBJ2-1, with D perhaps matching TRBD1 (6 bases). The CDR3 is made up of 16 amino acids. Germline V gene data show CDR1 as MNHNY and CDR2 as SVGAGI (reference sequence). V shed 5 bases and J shed 0 bases, with 14 bases lying between them. This CDR3 is CASSPGHHSSYNEQFF. CDR3 DNA: TGTGCCAGCAGTCCGGGACACCACAGCTCCTACAATGAGCAGTTCTTC.

The gene calls are TRBV30 and TRBJ2-7; D is undetermined. The germline CDR1 and CDR2 sequences are GTSNPN and SVGIG (reference sequence). V was trimmed by 0 bases and J by 2 bases, leaving 17 bases between them. The length of the CDR3 is 16 residues. The CDR3 region is CAWSVILRPRTYEQYF. The CDR3 DNA sequence: TGTGCCTGGAGTGTGATCCTGCGGCCGCGTACCTACGAGCAGTACTTC. The whole variable domain, filled in from reference TRBV30 and TRBJ2-7, reads SQTIHQWPATLVQPVGSPLSLECTVEGTSNPNLYWYRQAAGRGLQLLFYSVGIGQISSEVPQNLSASRPQDRQFILSSKKLLLSDSGFYLCAWSVILRPRTYEQYFGPGTRLTVT.

The chain carries TRBV5-6 and TRBJ2-1; unclear D gene. Germline V gene lookup returns CDR1 SGHDT and CDR2 YYEEEE. This CDR3 comprises 16 residues. Trimming stripped 2 bases from V and 4 bases from J, with 16 bases between. The CDR3 DNA sequence: TGTGCCAGCAGCTTTTATCTCGGTAGGGCATACAATGAGCAGTTCTTC. It is translated as CASSFYLGRAYNEQFF. Using reference TRBV5-6 and TRBJ2-1 for the parts outside the CDR3, the full variable domain is DAGVTQSPTHLIKTRGQQVTLRCSPKSGHDTVSWYQQALGQGPQFIFQYYEEEERQRGNFPDRFSGHQFPNYSSELNVNALLLGDSALYLCASSFYLGRAYNEQFFGPGTRLTVL.

This chain connects TRBV28 to TRBJ2-7; TRBD1 matches 7 bases. V shed 3 bases, J shed 2 bases, and the junction held 4 bases outside the gene matches. CDR3 length: 14 amino acids. Germline lookup yields CDR1 MDHEN and CDR2 SYDVKM. DNA of the CDR3: TGTGCCAGCAGTTTTCTACAGGGGCCCTACGAGCAGTACTTC. It yields the protein CASSFLQGPYEQYF.

The V gene is TRBV10-1, the J gene TRBJ2-7; D perhaps matches TRBD2 (5 bases). This CDR3 comprises 13 residues. The ends were cut back, 8 bases at V and 4 bases at J, with 15 bases in the middle. CDR1 and CDR2 (germline): WNHNN, SYGVQD (reference sequence). This CDR3 reads CASRPAGAYEQYF. The CDR3 DNA is TGCGCCAGCCGGCCCGCGGGTGCTTACGAGCAGTACTTC.

The chain recombines TRBV6-6 with TRBJ1-6; no definite D call. Germline V lookup: CDR1 MNHNY, CDR2 SVGAGI (reference sequence). The CDR3 sequence is 13 residues long. V dropped 7 bases and J dropped 4 bases, with 8 bases sitting between them. The CDR3 reads CASTQRYNSPLHF. For the CDR3, the DNA is TGTGCCAGCACCCAGAGGTATAATTCACCCCTCCACTTT.

V gene TRBV6-5 combines with J gene TRBJ2-7; possibly TRBD1 or TRBD2 for D (5 bases each). This CDR3 comprises 15 residues. The V gene lost 2 bases and the J gene lost 2 bases, with 13 bases spanning the gap. In germline, CDR1 is MNHEY, CDR2 SVGAGI. CDR3 amino acids: CASSYGTDAPYEQYF. In nucleotides, the CDR3 is TGTGCCAGCAGTTACGGGACCGACGCCCCCTACGAGCAGTACTTC.

The CDR3 nucleotides are TGTGCCAGCACCGAATCCCTGGGCAATGAGCAGTTCTTC. This sequence encodes CASTESLGNEQFF. V usage is TRBV9 and J usage is TRBJ2-1; unclear D gene. The CDR3 covers 13 residues. V was shortened by 6 bases and J by 6 bases, with 13 bases between the two germline ends. Per the germline V gene, CDR1 is SGDLS and CDR2 is YYNGEE.

CDR3 nucleotides: TGTGCCAGCAGCCCGCAAACTAGCGGGAGGTTCACCGGGGAGCTGTTTTTT. It codes for CASSPQTSGRFTGELFF. V gene TRBV7-2 combines with J gene TRBJ2-2; TRBD2 matches at 12 bases. The CDR3 is made up of 17 amino acids. Germline CDR1 SGHTA, CDR2 FQGNSA. V dropped 5 bases and J dropped 4; count of bases not matched to a gene: 8.

The V call is TRBV5-4, the J call TRBJ2-7; 8 bases line up with TRBD2. With V trimmed by 0 bases and J by 2 bases, 4 bases remained unmatched. The CDR3 contains 15 residues. The V gene's germline CDR1 is SGHNT and CDR2 YYREEE (reference sequence). Written as DNA, the CDR3 is TGTGCCAGCAGCTTGGCGGGAGGGGGAACCTACGAGCAGTACTTC. Translation: CASSLAGGGTYEQYF. The full variable domain, completed using reference TRBV5-4 and TRBJ2-7, is ETGVTQSPTHLIKTRGQQVTLRCSSQSGHNTVSWYQQALGQGPQFIFQYYREEENGRGNFPPRFSGLQFPNYSSELNVNALELDDSALYLCASSLAGGGTYEQYFGPGTRLTVT.

The gene calls are TRBV28 and TRBJ2-7; D uncertain. The CDR3 has 14 amino acids. Germline V CDR1 and CDR2: MDHEN, SYDVKM. V was trimmed by 6 bases and J by 3 bases, leaving 15 bases between them. CDR3 protein: CASSIGGNYYEQYF. CDR3 bases: TGTGCCAGCAGCATCGGTGGGAATTACTACGAGCAGTACTTC.

V and J are TRBV28 and TRBJ1-5, with D unclear. The CDR3 is 15 amino acids. Germline V CDR1 and CDR2: MDHEN, SYDVKM. The V and J ends lost 5 bases and 3 bases respectively, with 14 bases between them. The CDR3: CASSPPGGHNQPQHF. The CDR3 bases are TGTGCCAGCAGTCCACCGGGAGGGCACAATCAGCCCCAGCATTTT. Full variable domain (remainder filled in from reference TRBV28 and TRBJ1-5): DVKVTQSSRYLVKRTGEKVFLECVQDMDHENMFWYRQDPGLGLRLIYFSYDVKMKEKGDIPEGYSVSREKKERFSLILESASTNQTSMYLCASSPPGGHNQPQHFGDGTRLSIL.

This rearrangement joins TRBV28 to TRBJ2-2; no clear D gene. CDR1 and CDR2 (germline): MDHEN, SYDVKM. The ends were cut back, 1 base at V and 7 bases at J, with 13 bases in the middle. CDR3 length: 15 residues. The CDR3 sequence is CASSLFRSLIGELFF. Here the CDR3 DNA reads TGTGCCAGCAGTTTATTCAGGAGCTTGATCGGGGAGCTGTTTTTT. The full variable domain, with the rest looked up from reference TRBV28 and TRBJ2-2, is DVKVTQSSRYLVKRTGEKVFLECVQDMDHENMFWYRQDPGLGLRLIYFSYDVKMKEKGDIPEGYSVSREKKERFSLILESASTNQTSMYLCASSLFRSLIGELFFGEGSRLTVL.

This clone appeared once. This chain links TRBV5-4 with TRBJ2-1; D possibly corresponds to TRBD1 (6 bases). The CDR3 consists of 14 residues. Looked up from germline, CDR1 is SGHNT and CDR2 is YYREEE (reference sequence). Trimming cost V 0 bases and J 9 bases, with 13 bases left between them. CDR3 DNA: TGTGCCAGCAGCTTGGAGGGGGTTAGGGGTGAGCAGTTCTTC. Translated, it gives CASSLEGVRGEQFF.

V gene TRBV30 combines with J gene TRBJ1-5; perhaps TRBD1 as D (5 bases). Per the germline V gene, CDR1 is GTSNPN and CDR2 is SVGIG (reference sequence). V lost 2 bases, J lost 4 bases, and 12 bases lay in between. CDR3 length equals 14 residues. The CDR3 sequence is CAWSPQGPNQPQHF. The CDR3 DNA is TGTGCCTGGAGTCCCCAGGGCCCTAATCAGCCCCAGCATTTT.

This chain uses TRBV7-2 with TRBJ2-7; possible D gene TRBD2, 6 bases. Trimming cost V 5 bases and J 0 bases, with 20 bases left between them. Germline V gives CDR1 SGHTA, CDR2 FQGNSA. The CDR3 has 17 amino acids. The CDR3 nucleotides are TGTGCCAGCAGCCGCCCTCGGAGGGCTAGCGCCTCCTACGAGCAGTACTTC. It is translated as CASSRPRRASASYEQYF. Full variable domain (outside the CDR3, taken from reference TRBV7-2 and TRBJ2-7): GAGVSQSPSNKVTEKGKDVELRCDPISGHTALYWYRQSLGQGLEFLIYFQGNSAPDKSGLPSDRFSAERTGGSVSTLTIQRTQQEDSAVYLCASSRPRRASASYEQYFGPGTRLTVT.

The chain recombines TRBV6-1 with TRBJ2-5, with TRBD2 identical over 11 bases. Trimming cost V 7 bases and J 4 bases; bases outside gene matches: 5. The V gene's germline CDR1 is MNHNS and CDR2 SASEGT. This CDR3 contains 14 residues. The chain's CDR3 is CASTPGTSGETQYF. CDR3 nucleotides: TGTGCCAGCACACCCGGGACTAGCGGAGAGACCCAGTACTTC.

This clone has just a few counts. The same CDR3 is also encoded by other DNA sequences in this sample. This chain connects TRBV28 to TRBJ2-7, with 11 positions matching TRBD1. CDR1 MDHEN and CDR2 SYDVKM come from the germline V gene. The CDR3 spans 14 residues. V shed 3 bases and J 3 bases; nucleotides not matched to a gene: 1. CDR3 loop: CASSLGTGGYEQYF. In DNA form, the CDR3 reads TGTGCCAGCAGTTTGGGGACAGGGGGCTACGAGCAGTACTTC.

The rearrangement uses TRBV30 and TRBJ1-3; D possibly corresponds to TRBD1 (6 bases). The CDR3 has 16 amino acids. V lost 0 bases and J 0 bases, leaving 12 bases between the germline ends. Germline CDR1 reads GTSNPN; CDR2 reads SVGIG (reference sequence). CDR3 in amino acids: CAWSVAGQSSGNTIYF. The CDR3 nucleotides read TGTGCCTGGAGTGTGGCCGGACAGAGCTCTGGAAACACCATATATTTT. The full variable domain, completed using reference TRBV30 and TRBJ1-3, is SQTIHQWPATLVQPVGSPLSLECTVEGTSNPNLYWYRQAAGRGLQLLFYSVGIGQISSEVPQNLSASRPQDRQFILSSKKLLLSDSGFYLCAWSVAGQSSGNTIYFGEGSWLTVV.